This entry lists 30 T cell receptor beta chains sequenced from one sample in a study of graft-versus-host responses after intestinal transplantation. The method was immunoSEQ multiplex PCR; TCRdb's version includes in-frame clones alone and lacks a portion of them. The sample has approximately 38,000 clones, roughly 80% seen once. This sample comprised PBMCs, obtained about 38 months after transplant. The receptors derive from a human patient who received an intestinal transplant, so some T cells may come from the graft donor.

The chain couples TRBV5-6 to TRBJ2-7, with D maybe TRBD2 (6 bases). Germline CDR1 reads SGHDT; CDR2 reads YYEEEE. This CDR3 region has 14 residues. V gave up 4 bases and J gave up 7 bases, with 18 bases separating them. The CDR3 DNA is TGTGCCAGCAGCCTGGGGGGACGGCGCGGGGAGCAGTACTTC. This sequence encodes CASSLGGRRGEQYF.

The J gene is TRBJ2-2, the V gene TRBV5-4; D is tentatively TRBD1 or TRBD2 (5 bases each). Germline CDR1 is SGHNT and CDR2 is YYREEE (reference sequence). The V gene lost 3 bases and the J gene lost 4 bases, with 16 bases spanning the gap. This CDR3 is 16 amino acids long. The CDR3 sequence: CASSSERRTTTGELFF. CDR3 DNA sequence: TGTGCCAGCAGCTCGGAGAGGAGGACAACCACCGGGGAGCTGTTTTTT.

The genes are TRBV5-6 and TRBJ2-3; 10 bases match TRBD2. Germline CDR1 SGHDT, CDR2 YYEEEE. V lost 0 bases and J lost 5; bases outside the gene matches: 9. This CDR3 has 17 residues. The CDR3 spells CASSLVRAGGPGDTQYF. DNA of the CDR3: TGTGCCAGCAGCTTGGTTCGAGCGGGGGGGCCAGGAGATACGCAGTATTTT.

The V and J genes are TRBV5-1 and TRBJ1-1, with 9 bases fitting TRBD1. Germline loops: CDR1 SGHRS, CDR2 YFSETQ. V was clipped by 4 bases and J by 1 base; unmatched bases: 5. This CDR3 is 15 amino acids long. Here the CDR3 reads CASSIPTGGNTEAFF. As DNA, the CDR3 is TGCGCCAGCAGCATCCCGACAGGGGGGAACACTGAAGCTTTCTTT.

By sample fraction, this clone is medium-sized (0.01 to 0.1%). The rearrangement uses TRBV4-2 and TRBJ2-3; D remains ambiguous. CDR3 size: 14 residues. The V gene's germline CDR1 is LGHNA and CDR2 YNFKEQ. Trimming shortened V by 0 bases and J by 2 bases, and 6 bases separated the two germline ends. Written as DNA, the CDR3 is TGTGCCAGCAGCCAAGAGGCCGACACAGATACGCAGTATTTT. Its protein is CASSQEADTDTQYF.

The chain employs TRBV11-2 and TRBJ2-2, with 7 bases identical to TRBD1. The trim removed 7 bases at V and 4 bases at J, leaving 6 bases unmatched. CDR1 and CDR2 (germline): SGHAT, FQNNGV. This CDR3 spans 14 amino acids. The CDR3 nucleotides are TGTGCCAGCAAGGGGGCGTCGGGCACCGGGGAGCTGTTTTTT. Amino acids: CASKGASGTGELFF.

V and J are TRBV5-4 and TRBJ1-1; no definite D call. In germline, CDR1 is SGHNT, CDR2 YYREEE (reference sequence). Between the trimmed V and J ends, which lost 5 bases and 1 base, there was a span of 3 bases. The CDR3 has 11 amino acids. CDR3 nucleotides: TGTGCCAGCAGGTCGAACACTGAAGCTTTCTTT. It codes for CASRSNTEAFF. The complete variable domain, with remaining parts taken from reference TRBV5-4 and TRBJ1-1, reads ETGVTQSPTHLIKTRGQQVTLRCSSQSGHNTVSWYQQALGQGPQFIFQYYREEENGRGNFPPRFSGLQFPNYSSELNVNALELDDSALYLCASRSNTEAFFGQGTRLTVV.

The gene calls are TRBV7-8 and TRBJ2-5, with a possible D match to TRBD2 (6 bases). The CDR3 covers 12 residues. The germline V gene has CDR1 SGHVS and CDR2 FQNEAQ. The V end was cut by 2 bases, the J end by 5 bases, with 6 bases between. The CDR3: CASSLTSETQYF. The DNA for the CDR3 is TGTGCCAGCAGCTTAACTAGCGAGACCCAGTACTTC.

This clone was seen just once. V and J are TRBV7-6 and TRBJ2-2; D is perhaps TRBD2 (6 bases). The germline V and J ends were trimmed by 1 base and 3 bases, with 9 bases remaining between them. The CDR3 extends over 15 amino acids. The germline V gene has CDR1 SGHVS and CDR2 FNYEAQ. In DNA, the CDR3 is TGTGCCAGCAGCTTAGGTTCGGGGGACACCGGGGAGCTGTTTTTT. Amino acids: CASSLGSGDTGELFF.

V and J are TRBV6-5 and TRBJ2-7; TRBD2 matches at 7 bases. The CDR3 totals 14 residues. V shed 6 bases and J 3 bases; nucleotides not matched to a gene: 8. Germline-derived CDR1 and CDR2 are MNHEY and SVGAGI. The CDR3 spells CASSLSAGVYEQYF. The CDR3 DNA is TGTGCCAGCAGCCTAAGTGCGGGGGTCTACGAGCAGTACTTC.

The genes are TRBV19 and TRBJ1-3; D is ambiguous. With 3 bases removed from V and 0 bases from J, the gap between germline ends came to 12 bases. The CDR3 has 16 residues. The germline V gene has CDR1 LNHDA and CDR2 SQIVND (reference sequence). CDR3 bases: TGTGCCAGTAGTATGGACCATCTCAGCTCTGGAAACACCATATATTTT. Translated, it gives CASSMDHLSSGNTIYF.

This chain links TRBV5-8 with TRBJ2-1; maybe TRBD2 (6 bases). Trimming shortened V by 6 bases and J by 8 bases, and 24 bases separated the two germline ends. Germline CDR1 and CDR2: SGHTS and YDEGEE. This CDR3 has 16 residues. CDR3 coding DNA: TGTGCCAGCACCAAGGGTTGGGCCGGGACTTTCGATGAGCAGTTCTTC. Its translation: CASTKGWAGTFDEQFF.

The genes are TRBV5-4 and TRBJ1-5, with a weak D call TRBD1 (5 bases). V was trimmed by 6 bases and J by 4 bases, leaving 17 bases between them. CDR1 SGHNT and CDR2 YYREEE come from the germline V gene (reference sequence). The length of the CDR3 is 15 residues. The CDR3 spells CASTRQGFRNQPQHF. CDR3 DNA sequence: TGTGCCAGCACCCGGCAGGGTTTTAGGAATCAGCCCCAGCATTTT.

The J gene is TRBJ2-3, the V gene TRBV30, with D uncertain. There are 13 residues in the CDR3. The germline V and J ends were trimmed by 0 bases and 3 bases, with 7 bases remaining between them. The germline CDR1 and CDR2 sequences are GTSNPN and SVGIG (reference sequence). The CDR3 coding sequence is TGTGCCTGGAGTGTACTGGGGACAGATACGCAGTATTTT. Encoded protein: CAWSVLGTDTQYF. Drawing the rest from reference TRBV30 and TRBJ2-3, the complete variable domain is SQTIHQWPATLVQPVGSPLSLECTVEGTSNPNLYWYRQAAGRGLQLLFYSVGIGQISSEVPQNLSASRPQDRQFILSSKKLLLSDSGFYLCAWSVLGTDTQYFGPGTRLTVL.

The chain recombines TRBV28 with TRBJ1-2; perhaps TRBD1 as D (6 bases). Trimming took off 2 bases at V and 4 bases at J, with 8 bases between the two ends. CDR3 length: 13 residues. CDR1 is MDHEN, CDR2 SYDVKM, per germline. CDR3 in amino acids: CASSLNRAYGYTF. The CDR3 region has the DNA TGTGCCAGCAGTTTAAACAGGGCCTATGGCTACACCTTC.

The chain uses TRBV5-1 and TRBJ1-1; perhaps TRBD1 as D (5 bases). V dropped 6 bases and J dropped 1 base, with 10 bases sitting between them. Germline CDR1 reads SGHRS; CDR2 reads YFSETQ. CDR3 length: 13 amino acids. CDR3 nucleotides: TGCGCCAGCACATCTGACAGGAACACTGAAGCTTTCTTT. Amino acids: CASTSDRNTEAFF.

The chain employs TRBV9 and TRBJ2-5; TRBD2 matches 14 bases. CDR3 size: 16 residues. CDR1 and CDR2 (germline): SGDLS, YYNGEE. The junction had 8 bases not matched to a gene; V was cut back by 3 bases and J by 7 bases. CDR3 sequence: CASSAGTSGSDGTQYF. Here the CDR3 DNA reads TGTGCCAGCAGCGCAGGGACTAGCGGGAGCGACGGGACCCAGTACTTC.

This clone was detected only a few times. This chain links TRBV6-1 with TRBJ2-7; D is ambiguous. V dropped 8 bases and J dropped 1 base, with 12 bases sitting between them. CDR1 and CDR2 from the germline V gene are MNHNS and SASEGT. The CDR3 is made up of 13 amino acids. The CDR3 region has the DNA TGTGCCAGCGGACGGACCGAGTCCTACGAGCAGTACTTC. This translates into CASGRTESYEQYF.

This clone is deemed medium-sized (0.01 to 0.1%). This rearrangement joins TRBV7-9 to TRBJ2-7; no firm D call. CDR1 and CDR2 (germline): SEHNR, FQNEAQ (reference sequence). Trimming pared 5 bases from V and 4 bases from J, leaving 9 bases between. This CDR3 has 12 residues. CDR3 DNA: TGTGCCAGCAGCCCCCAGGCTTACGAGCAGTACTTC. It encodes CASSPQAYEQYF.

The rearrangement links TRBV5-4 to TRBJ2-7; 7 positions match TRBD2. Trimming at V came to 0 bases and at J to 0 bases, leaving 3 bases not matched to a gene. Germline V gene lookup returns CDR1 SGHNT and CDR2 YYREEE (reference sequence). The CDR3 totals 15 residues. CDR3 protein: CASSLDGGGSYEQYF. The CDR3, as DNA: TGTGCCAGCAGCTTGGATGGGGGGGGCTCCTACGAGCAGTACTTC.

This clone was found once. V gene TRBV2 combines with J gene TRBJ2-7; no reliable D call. With 2 bases removed from V and 12 bases from J, the gap between germline ends came to 17 bases. Germline-derived CDR1 and CDR2 are SNHLY and FYNNEI. This CDR3 contains 13 residues. The CDR3 DNA follows: TGTGCCAGCAGTGAAACTCGTCAGCTCAATCCGTACTTC. Translation gives CASSETRQLNPYF.

The rearrangement uses TRBV19 and TRBJ1-4; D might be TRBD1 (5 bases). Trimming cost V 8 bases and J 8 bases, with 18 bases left between them. The germline gives CDR1 LNHDA, CDR2 SQIVND (reference sequence). This CDR3 is built from 14 residues. The CDR3 DNA sequence: TGTGCCAGTTCCGCCGGGGGTGTTAGCGAAAAACTGTTTTTT. It yields the protein CASSAGGVSEKLFF.

The genes are TRBV5-8 and TRBJ1-1, with D unresolved. With 0 bases removed from V and 1 base from J, the gap between germline ends came to 7 bases. CDR1 and CDR2 from the germline V gene are SGHTS and YDEGEE. The CDR3 loop spans 14 amino acids. The CDR3, as DNA: TGTGCCAGCAGCTTGGGACGGGAGAACACTGAAGCTTTCTTT. Translating gives CASSLGRENTEAFF.

This clone was picked up a small number of times. The chain carries TRBV10-3 and TRBJ2-7; 10 positions agree with TRBD2. The V and J ends lost 8 bases and 3 bases, in that order; junction bases with no gene match: 4. This CDR3 region has 13 residues. Germline V gene lookup returns CDR1 ENHRY and CDR2 SYGVKD. The CDR3 reads CAISQREGYEQYF. DNA of the CDR3: TGTGCCATCTCCCAGCGGGAGGGCTACGAGCAGTACTTC.

The rearrangement joins TRBV28 to TRBJ2-3; D gene ambiguous. The germline V gene encodes CDR1 MDHEN and CDR2 SYDVKM. Trimming removed 4 bases at V and 6 bases at J, with 11 bases between. The CDR3 is 13 amino acids. The CDR3 spells CASSSLGVDTQYF. CDR3 coding DNA: TGTGCCAGCAGTTCTCTCGGAGTGGATACGCAGTATTTT.

The chain joins TRBV7-9 to TRBJ2-5, with 10 bases fitting TRBD2. Germline CDR1 SEHNR, CDR2 FQNEAQ (reference sequence). Trimming removed 8 bases from V and 4 bases from J; junction bases left unmatched: 10. CDR3 size: 15 residues. The CDR3 DNA reads TGTGCCAGCCTCGGACTAGCGGTCCCCACAGAGACCCAGTACTTC. It yields the protein CASLGLAVPTETQYF.

Regarding this clone: The same CDR3 can be traced to other DNA sequences in this sample. V is TRBV9 and J is TRBJ1-2, with 10 positions matching TRBD1. The CDR3 runs 13 residues. Germline trimming cut 4 bases from V and 6 bases from J; bases unmatched to any gene: 3. CDR1 SGDLS and CDR2 YYNGEE come from the germline V gene. CDR3 loop: CASSSGQGDGYTF. CDR3 nucleotides: TGTGCCAGCAGCTCAGGACAGGGGGATGGCTACACCTTC. The full variable domain, rest sourced from reference TRBV9 and TRBJ1-2, is DSGVTQTPKHLITATGQRVTLRCSPRSGDLSVYWYQQSLDQGLQFLIQYYNGEERAKGNILERFSAQQFPDLHSELNLSSLELGDSALYFCASSSGQGDGYTFGSGTRLTVV.

The V and J genes are TRBV27 and TRBJ1-6; D gene unclear. Germline CDR1 is MNHEY and CDR2 is SMNVEV (reference sequence). V shed 3 bases and J shed 8 bases, with 14 bases lying between them. The CDR3 totals 15 residues. The DNA for the CDR3 is TGTGCCAGCAGTTTTGAACAGAGCGAATATTCACCCCTCCACTTT. Translation: CASSFEQSEYSPLHF.

The chain joins TRBV19 to TRBJ2-5; D uncertain. Per the germline V gene, CDR1 is LNHDA and CDR2 is SQIVND (reference sequence). This CDR3 has 13 amino acids. The V end was cut by 2 bases, the J end by 5 bases, with 9 bases between. CDR3 loop: CASSIHSLETQYF. The CDR3 DNA reads TGTGCCAGTAGTATACATTCCCTGGAGACCCAGTACTTC.

V is TRBV27 and J is TRBJ1-2; D remains ambiguous. Germline CDR1 reads MNHEY; CDR2 reads SMNVEV (reference sequence). V lost 6 bases and J lost 2, with 16 bases in between. The length of the CDR3 is 15 residues. CDR3 amino acids: CASSLKPLGNYGYTF. The CDR3 DNA reads TGTGCCAGCAGCCTAAAGCCCTTGGGGAACTATGGCTACACCTTC.